Reported below is one TCR beta chain. What it recognizes is unknown. This PCR relied on a set of 60 Vbeta primers and 13 Jbeta primers. Method: immunoSEQ multiplex PCR; TCRdb's copy keeps in-frame clones and lacks some. The sample contains 160,000 or so clones, around three quarters of which appear only once. This sample stems from a study of cytomegalovirus exposure and HLA in healthy donors. Study findings and constraints: TCR beta V- and J-gene trimming, according to a later analysis, was linked to a missense DCLRE1C variant.

Trimming shortened V by 6 bases and J by 11 bases, and 13 bases separated the two germline ends. Per the germline V gene, CDR1 is MNHEY and CDR2 is SVGAGI. The CDR3 is 11 amino acids. The sequenced material came from PBMCs. The TCR sequence derives from a woman aged 40 to 49 in good health and CMV-seronegative. The V gene is TRBV6-5, the J gene TRBJ1-1, with D tentatively TRBD1 (6 bases). The CDR3 DNA sequence: TGTGCCAGCAGCTCAGGGGCGAGGGCTTTCTTT. Amino acid sequence: CASSSGARAFF.